These T cell receptor beta chains were read from a single sample in a study of shared clonotypes between healthy human individuals. Profiling relied on immunoSEQ multiplex PCR, and the TCRdb table lists in-frame clones only, not all of them. The data contain 550,000 to 700,000 clones, around 73% of them singletons. The sample comprised memory CD4+ T cells sorted from blood. These receptors all stem from a woman aged 25 to 39 in good health. Each CDR3 is given with its conserved first and last residue. The order of the fields is V gene, clone size, J gene, D gene, CDR3 DNA, CDR3 protein. The D gene is left open where the match is weak. A clone size is listed for some rows: how often the clone was seen (once, few, many), or a class if it is expanded.

TRBV27	.	TRBJ1-6	.	TGTGCCAGCAGCCTCGGGTGGGGGGCCTATAATTCACCCCTCCACTTT	CASSLGWGAYNSPLHF
TRBV5-1	.	TRBJ1-2	TRBD1	TGCGCCAGCAGCTTAACCGGGACAGGGAACTATGGCTACACCTTC	CASSLTGTGNYGYTF
TRBV2	many	TRBJ2-7	TRBD1	TGTGCCAGCAGTGAAGGTTGGGGACAGGGGACCTACGAGCAGTACTTC	CASSEGWGQGTYEQYF
TRBV15	.	TRBJ2-6	.	TGTGCCACCAGCAAAGGGGCCAACGTCCTGACTTTC	CATSKGANVLTF
TRBV5-1	few	TRBJ1-4	.	TGCGCCAGCAGCCCCCTCGGGGAGGTGAATGAAAAACTGTTTTTT	CASSPLGEVNEKLFF
TRBV10-2	.	TRBJ2-4	TRBD2	TGCGCCAGCAGTGAGGCGACTAGCGGGAACAAAAACATTCAGTACTTC	CASSEATSGNKNIQYF
TRBV6-5	.	TRBJ1-5	TRBD1	TGTGCCAGCAGTTACACCGGACAGGTCGGTCAGCCCCAGCATTTT	CASSYTGQVGQPQHF
TRBV11-2	.	TRBJ2-7	.	TGTGCCAGCAGCCCGCCTACCGATACTCGGGGAGGGTACTTC	CASSPPTDTRGGYF
TRBV15	.	TRBJ2-6	.	TGTGCCACCAGCAGACCGCCGGGCTCTGGGGCCAACGTCCTGACTTTC	CATSRPPGSGANVLTF
TRBV5-1	few	TRBJ2-4	.	TGCGCCAGCAGCTTGAGTAACGGGTACTTC	CASSLSNGYF
TRBV9	few	TRBJ2-2	.	TGTGCCAGCAGCGTACGGAACACCGGGGAGCTGTTTTTT	CASSVRNTGELFF
TRBV25-1	.	TRBJ1-4	.	TGTGCCAGCAGTGGAGGGGTTGGTCCAACTAATGAAAAACTGTTTTTT	CASSGGVGPTNEKLFF
TRBV28	.	TRBJ1-2	TRBD1	TGTGCCAGCAGTTTCCGCGACAGGGTGATGGGCTACACCTTC	CASSFRDRVMGYTF
TRBV10-3	.	TRBJ1-4	.	TGTGCCATCAGTGAGAAGGGGGTTAATGAAAAACTGTTTTTT	CAISEKGVNEKLFF
TRBV5-6	.	TRBJ1-2	.	TGTGCCAGCAGCTCAGTTACGGGTAACTATGGCTACACCTTC	CASSSVTGNYGYTF
TRBV28	.	TRBJ1-1	.	TGTGCCAGCAGTACCTTCGGGAATTTGGGCACTGAAGCTTTCTTT	CASSTFGNLGTEAFF
TRBV5-6	.	TRBJ2-1	TRBD2	TGTGCCAGCAGCTGGGGACTAGCGCACAACAATGAGCAGTTCTTC	CASSWGLAHNNEQFF
TRBV19	.	TRBJ1-5	.	TGTGCCAGTAGTCGGGAGGGCCGGCAGCCCCAGCATTTT	CASSREGRQPQHF
TRBV4-1	.	TRBJ2-7	.	TGCGCCAGCAGCCAAGAAAATTACTACGAGCAGTACTTC	CASSQENYYEQYF
TRBV10-1	.	TRBJ2-6	.	TGCGCCAGCAGTGGGGGATCCTCTGGGGCCAACGTCCTGACTTTC	CASSGGSSGANVLTF
TRBV28	many	TRBJ1-2	TRBD1	TGTGCCAGCAGTGGACAGGGGGCGGAAGGCTATGGCTACACCTTC	CASSGQGAEGYGYTF
TRBV2	few	TRBJ1-5	.	TGTGCCAGCAGGTTCGACCAGAATCAGCCCCAGCATTTT	CASRFDQNQPQHF
TRBV19	.	TRBJ1-5	TRBD1	TGTGCCAGTAGTATCCCCGCGACAGGGAGGCCGCGGCCCCAGCATTTT	CASSIPATGRPRPQHF
TRBV7-9	.	TRBJ2-1	.	TGTGCCAGCAGCTCAAACCACCGACCCAATGAGCAGTTCTTC	CASSSNHRPNEQFF
TRBV5-8	.	TRBJ2-3	.	TGTGCCAGCAGCCCGGCTGCACCCTTAGCGGATACGCAGTATTTT	CASSPAAPLADTQYF
TRBV6-4	.	TRBJ2-1	TRBD1	TGTGCCAGCAGTGACAGGGGGCGTTACAATGAGCAGTTCTTC	CASSDRGRYNEQFF
TRBV11-2	.	TRBJ2-1	.	TGTGCCAGCAGCTTAGATACCGTGCAGGGGAAGTTCTTC	CASSLDTVQGKFF
TRBV5-4	.	TRBJ2-5	TRBD2	TGTGCCAGCAGCTCCGGCCCGACTAGCGGAGAAGAGACCCAGTACTTC	CASSSGPTSGEETQYF
TRBV5-1	.	TRBJ1-5	.	TGCGCCAGCAGCTTGGTTCCAGACCACAATCAGCCCCAGCATTTT	CASSLVPDHNQPQHF
TRBV2	once	TRBJ1-1	.	TGTGCCAGCACCGCGCAGGAGACCACTGAAGCTTTCTTT	CASTAQETTEAFF
TRBV2	.	TRBJ2-1	.	TGTGCCAGCAGTGGGGACATCGCGTACAATGAGCAGTTCTTC	CASSGDIAYNEQFF
TRBV7-9	.	TRBJ1-2	.	TGTGCCAGCAGCTTAGCCCAGGGATACCATGGCTACACCTTC	CASSLAQGYHGYTF
TRBV27	.	TRBJ2-7	.	TGTGCCAGCAGTTACGCCCCCGGGGGCGGGAGTCGATACGAGCAGTACTTC	CASSYAPGGGSRYEQYF
TRBV28	once	TRBJ2-3	.	TGTGCCAGCACACGGGCCGCAAATACGCAGTATTTT	CASTRAANTQYF
TRBV2	.	TRBJ1-2	.	TGTGCCAGCAGTGGGGACTATGGCTACACCTTC	CASSGDYGYTF
TRBV5-1	.	TRBJ2-7	.	TGCGCCAGCAGCCCCGGAACTACCTACGAGCAGTACTTC	CASSPGTTYEQYF
TRBV29-1	.	TRBJ1-2	TRBD1	TGCAGCGTTGAAGTATCAACCGGGACAGGTCTTCGGGGCTACACCTTC	CSVEVSTGTGLRGYTF
TRBV5-1	.	TRBJ2-5	TRBD2	TGCGCCAGCAGCCCGACTAGCGCACAAGAGACCCAGTACTTC	CASSPTSAQETQYF
TRBV5-1	once	TRBJ1-1	.	TGCGCCAGCAGCCAACAGACGAACACTGAAGCTTTCTTT	CASSQQTNTEAFF
TRBV5-1	.	TRBJ2-1	.	TGCGCCAGCAGTCGGCAGGGCCGAGACAATGAGCAGTTCTTC	CASSRQGRDNEQFF
TRBV28	.	TRBJ1-2	TRBD1	TGTGCCAGCAGCTTTGACAGGGCAGTTTTCTATGGCTACACCTTC	CASSFDRAVFYGYTF
TRBV7-8	.	TRBJ1-2	.	TGTGCCAGCAGCTTAGTCCGTGAGGGTGGAGGCTACACCTTC	CASSLVREGGGYTF
TRBV18	few	TRBJ1-3	.	TGTGCCAGCCAGAAATCCAGGGACACCATATATTTT	CASQKSRDTIYF
TRBV7-9	.	TRBJ1-1	.	TGTGCCAGCAGCTTAGTTTCAGGGGTAGCTTTCTTT	CASSLVSGVAFF
TRBV25-1	.	TRBJ1-6	TRBD1	TGTGCCAGCAGTGGTGGGGGACAGGGTAATTCACCCCTCCACTTT	CASSGGGQGNSPLHF
TRBV5-4	.	TRBJ2-7	TRBD1	TGTGCCAGCAGCGTTGACAGGGGGCGATACGAGCAGTACTTC	CASSVDRGRYEQYF